The 15 T cell receptor beta chains below were found in one sample sequenced in a study of shared clonotypes between healthy human individuals. Sequencing used immunoSEQ multiplex PCR; TCRdb keeps in-frame clones, though not all of them. Of about 530,000 clones listed, about 95% are singletons. The sample consisted of naive CD4+ T cells sorted from blood. Subset noted: CD45RA+ positively selected. These receptors originate from a woman in her 30s in good health.

The rearrangement uses TRBV5-1 and TRBJ2-1; D is undetermined. The germline V and J ends were trimmed by 0 bases and 5 bases, with 12 bases remaining between them. The CDR3 covers 15 residues. In germline, CDR1 is SGHRS, CDR2 YFSETQ. The chain's CDR3 is CASSLANPVNNEQFF. The CDR3 DNA reads TGCGCCAGCAGCTTGGCAAACCCGGTTAACAATGAGCAGTTCTTC. Using reference TRBV5-1 and TRBJ2-1 for the parts outside the CDR3, the full variable domain is KAGVTQTPRYLIKTRGQQVTLSCSPISGHRSVSWYQQTPGQGLQFLFEYFSETQRNKGNFPGRFSGRQFSNSRSEMNVSTLELGDSALYLCASSLANPVNNEQFFGPGTRLTVL.

V and J are TRBV2 and TRBJ1-2, with D possibly matching TRBD1 (5 bases). CDR3 size: 13 residues. Per germline, CDR1 SNHLY and CDR2 FYNNEI. Trimming took off 4 bases at V and 4 bases at J, with 10 bases between the two ends. CDR3 amino acids: CASSVGGGYGYTF. DNA of the CDR3: TGTGCCAGCAGTGTCGGGGGAGGCTATGGCTACACCTTC.

This chain connects TRBV2 to TRBJ1-4; D call uncertain. Germline CDR1 is SNHLY and CDR2 is FYNNEI. The CDR3 runs 13 residues. Trimming took 2 bases from V and 8 from J, leaving 9 bases between them. In nucleotides, the CDR3 is TGTGCCAGCAGTGAACAGGTTGTCGAAAAACTGTTTTTT. This encodes CASSEQVVEKLFF.

This rearrangement joins TRBV18 to TRBJ1-5; perhaps TRBD1 as D (6 bases). Per germline, CDR1 KGHSH and CDR2 LQKENI. This CDR3 has 16 residues. V was pared by 0 bases and J by 0 bases, with 9 bases between. The CDR3 nucleotides read TGTGCCAGCTCACCACCGGGGACAAGTAGCAATCAGCCCCAGCATTTT. Its translation: CASSPPGTSSNQPQHF.

The chain has TRBV6-6 and TRBJ1-2; 8 bases match TRBD1. V lost 7 bases, J lost 4 bases, and 8 bases stayed unmatched. From germline, CDR1 is MNHNY and CDR2 SVGAGI (reference sequence). CDR3 length equals 14 residues. CDR3 region: CASTPGDRIYGYTF. The CDR3 DNA sequence: TGTGCCAGCACCCCGGGGGACAGGATCTATGGCTACACCTTC.

The chain couples TRBV5-6 to TRBJ2-7; TRBD1 agrees at 7 bases. This CDR3 spans 15 amino acids. The germline V gene encodes CDR1 SGHDT and CDR2 YYEEEE. With 2 bases clipped from V and 12 bases from J, the junction kept 17 bases outside the gene matches. CDR3 amino acids: CASSFFRDSPPLGYF. The CDR3 DNA reads as TGTGCCAGCAGCTTTTTCCGGGACAGCCCTCCATTGGGGTACTTC. Variable domain in full (rest from reference TRBV5-6 and TRBJ2-7): DAGVTQSPTHLIKTRGQQVTLRCSPKSGHDTVSWYQQALGQGPQFIFQYYEEEERQRGNFPDRFSGHQFPNYSSELNVNALLLGDSALYLCASSFFRDSPPLGYFGPGTRLTVT.

The chain joins TRBV2 to TRBJ2-1; 15 nucleotides line up with TRBD2. The CDR3 has 14 amino acids. V was clipped by 11 bases and J by 6 bases; unmatched bases: 5. From germline, CDR1 is SNHLY and CDR2 FYNNEI. This chain's CDR3 is CAGRTSGRANEQFF. In nucleotides, the CDR3 is TGTGCCGGTAGGACTAGCGGGAGGGCCAATGAGCAGTTCTTC.

The J gene is TRBJ1-2, the V gene TRBV21-1. TRBV21-1 is described as a pseudogene. This CDR3 spans 16 amino acids. The CDR3: CASSKEPRGGNYGYTF. The CDR3 DNA sequence: TGTGCCAGCAGCAAAGAGCCCAGGGGGGGAAACTATGGCTACACCTTC.

V usage is TRBV28 and J usage is TRBJ2-7; 12 positions agree with TRBD1. Germline-derived CDR1 and CDR2 are MDHEN and SYDVKM. With V trimmed by 7 bases and J by 7 bases, 14 bases remained unmatched. The CDR3 has 16 residues. This CDR3 is CASTLFPGQGAREQYF. The CDR3 DNA reads TGTGCCAGCACCCTATTTCCGGGACAGGGGGCGAGGGAGCAGTACTTC.

J is TRBJ2-3 and V is TRBV28; a weak D match, TRBD2 (6 bases). Deletions cut 11 bases from V and 5 bases from J, with 11 bases between. Germline V gene sequence: CDR1 MDHEN, CDR2 SYDVKM. The CDR3 is 11 residues long. The CDR3 protein is CAGQGGDTQYF. For the CDR3, the DNA is TGTGCCGGTCAGGGAGGAGATACGCAGTATTTT.

The chain uses TRBV28 and TRBJ2-7; 7 bases fit TRBD2. The CDR3 extends over 14 amino acids. Germline CDR1 MDHEN, CDR2 SYDVKM. Trimming at V came to 7 bases and at J to 3 bases, leaving 9 bases not matched to a gene. CDR3 protein: CASNSMTSRYEQYF. CDR3 bases: TGTGCCAGCAACTCGATGACTAGCCGCTACGAGCAGTACTTC.

CDR3 in DNA: TGTGCCAGCAGCCCTCTCGACAGATATAGCAATCAGCCCCAGCATTTT. This encodes CASSPLDRYSNQPQHF. This chain connects TRBV16 to TRBJ1-5, with a weak D call TRBD1 (5 bases). CDR1 and CDR2 (germline): KGHSY, FQNENV. The CDR3 runs 16 residues. Trimming left V 4 bases short and J 0 bases short, with 13 bases between.

The chain employs TRBV19 and TRBJ2-7; D is perhaps TRBD1 or TRBD2 (5 bases each). CDR3 length: 14 residues. Trimming shortened V by 5 bases and J by 3 bases, and 14 bases separated the two germline ends. Germline V lookup: CDR1 LNHDA, CDR2 SQIVND (reference sequence). CDR3 protein: CASSAGTDFYEQYF. CDR3 nucleotide sequence: TGTGCCAGTAGTGCCGGGACGGACTTCTACGAGCAGTACTTC.

The chain joins TRBV4-1 to TRBJ2-1; 7 bases align to TRBD1. This CDR3 has 15 amino acids. The J segment lost 4 bases and the V segment lost 1 base, leaving 4 bases of the junction unmatched. Germline CDR1 is MGHRA and CDR2 is YSYEKL. The CDR3 nucleotides are TGCGCCAGCAGCCAAGGCACAGGGGAGTACAATGAGCAGTTCTTC. This sequence encodes CASSQGTGEYNEQFF.

This clone was seen just once. The chain carries TRBV6-5 and TRBJ1-4; D is unclear. The CDR3 totals 14 residues. Germline V CDR1 and CDR2: MNHEY, SVGAGI. Between the trimmed V and J ends, which lost 6 bases and 7 bases, there was a span of 15 bases. The DNA of the CDR3 is TGTGCCAGCAGCCCGGGTGAGGGCGTTGAAAAACTGTTTTTT. Protein sequence: CASSPGEGVEKLFF.